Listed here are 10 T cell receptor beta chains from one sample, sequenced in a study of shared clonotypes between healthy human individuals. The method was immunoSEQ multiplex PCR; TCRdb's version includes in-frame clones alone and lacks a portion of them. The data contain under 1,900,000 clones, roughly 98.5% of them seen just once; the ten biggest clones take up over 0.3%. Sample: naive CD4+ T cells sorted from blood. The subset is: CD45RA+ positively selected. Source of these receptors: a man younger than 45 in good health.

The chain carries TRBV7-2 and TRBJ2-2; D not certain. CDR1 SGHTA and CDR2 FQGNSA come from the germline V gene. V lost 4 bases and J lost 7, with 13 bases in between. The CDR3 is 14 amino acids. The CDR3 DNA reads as TGTGCCAGCAGCTCCCGCTTAGTTCGCGGGGAGCTGTTTTTT. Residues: CASSSRLVRGELFF.

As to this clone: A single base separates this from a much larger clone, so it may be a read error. This chain's CDR3 is CASSDHSGANVLTF. The CDR3 region has the DNA TGTGCCAGCAGTGACCACTCTGGGGCCAACGTCCTGACTTTC. The chain is built from TRBV25-1 and TRBJ2-6; no clear D gene. Germline V gene lookup returns CDR1 MGHDK and CDR2 SYGVNS. V was pared by 3 bases and J by 0 bases, with 3 bases between. The CDR3 has 14 residues.

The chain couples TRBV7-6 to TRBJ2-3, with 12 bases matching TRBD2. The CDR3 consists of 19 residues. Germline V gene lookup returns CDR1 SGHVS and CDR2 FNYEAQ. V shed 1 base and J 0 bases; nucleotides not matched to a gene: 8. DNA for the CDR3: TGTGCCAGCAGCTTAGGTCCGGGACTAGCGGGTCCCAGCACAGATACGCAGTATTTT. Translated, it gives CASSLGPGLAGPSTDTQYF.

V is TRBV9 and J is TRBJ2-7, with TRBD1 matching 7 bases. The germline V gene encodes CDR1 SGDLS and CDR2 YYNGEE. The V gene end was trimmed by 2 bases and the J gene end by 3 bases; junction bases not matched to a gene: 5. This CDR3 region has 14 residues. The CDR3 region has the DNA TGTGCCAGCAGCGTGGCGACAGGGAACTACGAGCAGTACTTC. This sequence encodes CASSVATGNYEQYF.

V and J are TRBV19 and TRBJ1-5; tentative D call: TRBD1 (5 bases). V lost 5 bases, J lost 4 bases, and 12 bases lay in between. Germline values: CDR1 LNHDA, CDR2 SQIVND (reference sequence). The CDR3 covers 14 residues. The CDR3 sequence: CASSSGRWNQPQHF. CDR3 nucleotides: TGTGCCAGTAGTTCGGGACGCTGGAATCAGCCCCAGCATTTT.

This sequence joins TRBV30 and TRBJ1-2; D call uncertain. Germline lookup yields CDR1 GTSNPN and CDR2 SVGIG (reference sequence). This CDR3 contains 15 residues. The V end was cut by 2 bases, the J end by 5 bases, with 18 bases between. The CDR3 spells CAWSPSYILGYGYTF. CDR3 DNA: TGTGCCTGGAGTCCTTCTTACATCCTCGGGTATGGCTACACCTTC.

CDR3 region: CASSLESRQGRELFF. As DNA, the CDR3 is TGTGCCAGCAGCTTAGAGAGTAGGCAGGGCAGGGAGCTGTTTTTT. The chain employs TRBV7-2 and TRBJ2-2; maybe TRBD1 (5 bases). Germline V gene data show CDR1 as SGHTA and CDR2 as FQGNSA. This CDR3 has 15 amino acids. The V and J ends lost 1 base and 9 bases respectively, with 15 bases between them.

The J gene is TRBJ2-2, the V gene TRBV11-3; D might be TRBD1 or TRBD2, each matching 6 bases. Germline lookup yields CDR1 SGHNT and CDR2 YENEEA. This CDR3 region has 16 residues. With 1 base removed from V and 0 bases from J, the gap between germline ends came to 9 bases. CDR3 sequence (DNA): TGTGCCAGCAGCTTAGGGGGGGCGTCGAACACCGGGGAGCTGTTTTTT. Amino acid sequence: CASSLGGASNTGELFF.

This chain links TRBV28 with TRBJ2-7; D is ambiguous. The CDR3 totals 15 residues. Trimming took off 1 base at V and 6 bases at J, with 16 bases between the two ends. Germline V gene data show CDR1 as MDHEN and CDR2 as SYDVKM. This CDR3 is CASSLSIRSLGEQYF. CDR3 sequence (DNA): TGTGCCAGCAGTTTATCGATTCGGTCATTGGGCGAGCAGTACTTC.

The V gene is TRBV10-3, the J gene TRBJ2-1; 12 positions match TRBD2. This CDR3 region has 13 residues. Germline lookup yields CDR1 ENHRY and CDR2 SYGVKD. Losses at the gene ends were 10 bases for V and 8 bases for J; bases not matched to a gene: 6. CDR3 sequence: CATTSGSDDEQFF. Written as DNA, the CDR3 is TGTGCCACGACTAGCGGGAGTGACGATGAGCAGTTCTTC.